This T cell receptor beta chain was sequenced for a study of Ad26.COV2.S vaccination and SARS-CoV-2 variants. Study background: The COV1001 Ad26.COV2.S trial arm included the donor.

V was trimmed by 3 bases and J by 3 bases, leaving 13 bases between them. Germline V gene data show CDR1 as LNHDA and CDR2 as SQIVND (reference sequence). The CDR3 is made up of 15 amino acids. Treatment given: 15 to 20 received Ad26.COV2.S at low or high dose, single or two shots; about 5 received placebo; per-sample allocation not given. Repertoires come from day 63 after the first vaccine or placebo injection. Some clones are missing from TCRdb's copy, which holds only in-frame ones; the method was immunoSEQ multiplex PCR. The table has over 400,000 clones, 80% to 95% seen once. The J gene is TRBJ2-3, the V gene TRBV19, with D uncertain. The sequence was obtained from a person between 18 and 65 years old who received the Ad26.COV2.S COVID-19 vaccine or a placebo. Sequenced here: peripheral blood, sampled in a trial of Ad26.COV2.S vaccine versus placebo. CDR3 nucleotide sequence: TGTGCCAGTAGTATTTTTACCTTGGGTACAGATACGCAGTATTTT. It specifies CASSIFTLGTDTQYF.